The rows below give T cell receptor beta chains drawn from one sample of a study of T cells expressing NK-cell markers. Using the 5' RACE reads, TCRdb records one entry per CDR3 protein without DNA. The sample shows fewer than 400,000 distinct CDR3 sequences, and about 10% sits with its ten largest clones. The sequenced sample was blood T cells: a sorted CD56 or NKG2C T cell subset, CD4+ or CD8+ T cells, or bulk PBMC T cells (not recorded which). Source of these receptors: a woman in her forties or fifties in good health. Both conserved end residues are part of each CDR3.

J	V	CDR3
TRBJ1-1	TRBV12-3/TRBV12-4	CASRSGSNSEAFF
TRBJ2-7	TRBV11-3	CASSPGPTPEQYF
TRBJ2-1	TRBV5-1	CASSLTPSGRFNEQFF
TRBJ1-1	TRBV5-1	CASSYEGAGTEAFF
TRBJ2-1	TRBV5-1	CASSREGPGMNEQFF
TRBJ2-1	TRBV4-2	CASSSQLLANEQFF
TRBJ2-1	TRBV27	CASSVWASGTLRGDEQFF
TRBJ2-1	TRBV7-6	CASSFASGTYNEQFF
TRBJ1-2	TRBV9	CASSEWGSGATNYGYTF
TRBJ2-6	TRBV11-2	CASSLLIGPGSGANVLTF
TRBJ2-7	TRBV20-1	CSARRDRGYEQYF
TRBJ2-5	TRBV10-3	CAISGGGSLARETQYF
TRBJ1-2	TRBV5-1	CASSLTIDSFYGYTF
TRBJ1-1	TRBV5-5	CASSRSWEEGAEAFF
TRBJ2-1	TRBV15	CATSRGTPSSYNEQFF
TRBJ2-1	TRBV19	CASSIASRSDEQFF
TRBJ2-5	TRBV20-1	CSGGGEEETQYF
TRBJ2-3	TRBV2	CASSVGTLTDTQYF
TRBJ2-3	TRBV28	CASSSWGARTDTQYF
TRBJ2-3	TRBV20-1	CSAQQLERDTQYF
TRBJ2-3	TRBV29-1	CSVEEQGAGVRGTDTQYF
TRBJ2-2	TRBV24-1	CATSDLREGANTGELFF
TRBJ2-1	TRBV2	CASNRDRSGYEQFF
TRBJ2-3	TRBV12-3/TRBV12-4	CASSNPGLAILDTQYF